This T cell receptor beta chain derives from a study of shared clonotypes between healthy human individuals. Here immunoSEQ multiplex PCR was the method, and the copy in TCRdb shows in-frame clones only, minus some. This sample has a few hundred thousand clones; about 69% occur once, and the top ten carry over 8.5%. This CDR3 comprises 15 residues. Unmatched junction bases numbered 11, after V lost 4 bases and J lost 8 bases. CDR1 and CDR2 (germline): SGHDN, FVKESK. The chain carries TRBV14 and TRBJ2-3; TRBD2 aligns across 8 bases. Sequenced material: memory CD4+ T cells sorted from blood. Subset of the sample: CD45RA-negative fraction. The sequence was collected from a young man in good health. The chain's CDR3 is CASSPTSAHQSTQYF. CDR3 DNA: TGTGCCAGCAGCCCGACTAGCGCCCACCAGAGTACGCAGTATTTT.